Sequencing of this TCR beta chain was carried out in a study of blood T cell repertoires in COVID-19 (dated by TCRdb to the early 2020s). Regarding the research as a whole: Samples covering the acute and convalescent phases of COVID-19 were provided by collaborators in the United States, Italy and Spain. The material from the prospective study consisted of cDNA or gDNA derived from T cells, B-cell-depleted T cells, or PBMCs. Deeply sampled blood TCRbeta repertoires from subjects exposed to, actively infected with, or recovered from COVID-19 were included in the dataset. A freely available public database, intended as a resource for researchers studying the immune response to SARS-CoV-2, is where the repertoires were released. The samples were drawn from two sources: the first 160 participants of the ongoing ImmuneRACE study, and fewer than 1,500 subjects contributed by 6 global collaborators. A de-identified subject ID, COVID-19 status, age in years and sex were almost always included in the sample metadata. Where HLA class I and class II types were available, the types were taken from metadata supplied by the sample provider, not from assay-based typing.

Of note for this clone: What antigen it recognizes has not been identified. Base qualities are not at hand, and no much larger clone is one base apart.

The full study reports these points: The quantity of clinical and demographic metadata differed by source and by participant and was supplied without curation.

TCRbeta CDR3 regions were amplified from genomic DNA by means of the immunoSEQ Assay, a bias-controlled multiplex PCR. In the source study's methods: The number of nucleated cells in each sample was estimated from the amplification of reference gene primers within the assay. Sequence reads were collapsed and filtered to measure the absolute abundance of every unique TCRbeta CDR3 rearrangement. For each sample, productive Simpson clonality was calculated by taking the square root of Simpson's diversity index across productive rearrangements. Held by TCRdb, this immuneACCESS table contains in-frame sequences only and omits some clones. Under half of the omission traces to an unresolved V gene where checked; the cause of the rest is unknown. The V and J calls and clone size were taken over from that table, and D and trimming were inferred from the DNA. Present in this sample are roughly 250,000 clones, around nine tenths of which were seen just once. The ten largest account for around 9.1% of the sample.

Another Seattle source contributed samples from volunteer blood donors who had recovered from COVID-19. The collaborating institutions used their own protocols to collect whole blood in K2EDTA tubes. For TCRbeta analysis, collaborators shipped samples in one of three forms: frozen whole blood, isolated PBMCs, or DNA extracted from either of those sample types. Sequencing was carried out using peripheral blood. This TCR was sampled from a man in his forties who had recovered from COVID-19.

The DNA reads as follows: TGTGCCAGAAAGCGGGGGGATTTCTACAATGAGCAGTTCTTC. The encoded protein is CARKRGDFYNEQFF. The chain joins TRBV2 to TRBJ2-1; 9 middle bases align to TRBD2. Taken from cysteine to phenylalanine, the CDR3 has 14 residues. CDR3 DNA only is kept here, 42 bases in frame from base 1. Sequences SNHLY (CDR1) and FYNNEI (CDR2) are obtained from the germline V gene. The junction shows trimming of 9 bases on V and 3 bases on J, and the gene matches do not reach 6 bases of it.